This T cell receptor (beta chain) was sequenced for a study of T cell responses to AZD1222 COVID-19 vaccine. Study conclusions and caveats: In a largely white British group with more females than males, clonal diversity was possibly underestimated. Repertoires in all cases were sampled only once the peak T cell response had passed. In the spike-specific TCR repertoire, nearly half reportedly target unmutated variant regions. Baseline seropositivity characterized only six or seven AZD1222 recipients.

Clones were read by immunoSEQ multiplex PCR, and TCRdb kept only the in-frame ones, dropping some. The sample contains about 160,000 clones, around 87% of which appear only once. The germline gives CDR1 SEHNR, CDR2 FQNEAQ (reference sequence). CDR3 length: 12 residues. Comment on this clone: Antigen specificity is unknown.

The rearrangement joins TRBV7-9 to TRBJ2-2; D call uncertain. The clonotype originates from an adult who received the AZD1222 COVID-19 vaccine. The input for sequencing was peripheral blood, taken 28 days after the second AZD1222 dose. The CDR3 DNA follows: TGTGTGGACGGCCTAAGCACCGGGGAGCTGTTTTTT. This translates into CVDGLSTGELFF.